Shown below are 27 T cell receptor beta chains from a single sample sequenced in a study of cytomegalovirus exposure and HLA in healthy donors. PCR amplification relied on 60 Vbeta primers (plus 13 Jbeta primers). TCRdb's table, derived via immunoSEQ multiplex PCR, lists solely in-frame clones and lacks some. The sample consists of around 140,000 clones, roughly three quarters of them appearing once. What was sequenced was PBMCs. These receptors were taken from a male donor in good health and CMV-seronegative.

The chain couples TRBV15 to TRBJ2-7, with 7 bases fitting TRBD2. The CDR3 has 14 residues. Unmatched junction bases numbered 3, after V lost 4 bases and J lost 0 bases. Germline CDR1 and CDR2: LNHNV and YYDKDF (reference sequence). This chain's CDR3 is CATSIGGSSYEQYF. As DNA, the CDR3 is TGTGCCACCAGCATCGGGGGGAGCTCCTACGAGCAGTACTTC.

This clone was counted between two and nine times. The chain couples TRBV6-6 to TRBJ2-3; 7 bases align to TRBD1. CDR3 length equals 13 residues. CDR1 is MNHNY and CDR2 is SVGAGI in the germline V gene (reference sequence). The ends lost 0 bases at V and 6 bases at J; junction bases unmatched: 0. In DNA form, the CDR3 reads TGTGCCAGCAGTTACTCGGACAGGGATACGCAGTATTTT. Its translation: CASSYSDRDTQYF.

The chain recombines TRBV30 with TRBJ2-3, with a weak D call TRBD1 (5 bases). Germline V CDR1 and CDR2: GTSNPN, SVGIG (reference sequence). This CDR3 is built from 12 residues. V was clipped by 0 bases and J by 8 bases, with 9 bases between them. The CDR3: CAWSVLGLTQYF. CDR3 nucleotides: TGTGCCTGGAGTGTTCTGGGGCTTACGCAGTATTTT.

CDR3 DNA sequence: TGCGCCAGCAGCCAAGAAGGGCAGGGGAGGGACACCATATATTTT. This codes for CASSQEGQGRDTIYF. The chain uses TRBV4-1 and TRBJ1-3; a possible D gene is TRBD1 (6 bases). The CDR3 has 15 amino acids. Germline CDR1 and CDR2: MGHRA and YSYEKL. V gave up 0 bases and J gave up 8 bases, with 14 bases separating them.

The CDR3 nucleotides are TGTGCCAGCAGCGCCCGGACAGGGCAAGGCAATCAGCCCCAGCATTTT. Its protein is CASSARTGQGNQPQHF. The chain is built from TRBV5-4 and TRBJ1-5, with 8 positions matching TRBD1. There are 16 residues in the CDR3. Germline V gene sequence: CDR1 SGHNT, CDR2 YYREEE (reference sequence). The V segment lost 4 bases and the J segment 2 bases; nucleotides outside the gene matches: 8.

The chain combines TRBV19 with TRBJ1-5, with a tentative D call TRBD1 (6 bases). V was shortened by 1 base and J by 6 bases, with 13 bases between the two germline ends. The CDR3 spans 15 residues. Germline values: CDR1 LNHDA, CDR2 SQIVND (reference sequence). In DNA, the CDR3 is TGTGCCAGTAGTATAGGGCAGGGGAGAAGTCAGCCCCAGCATTTT. Translation gives CASSIGQGRSQPQHF.

This chain connects TRBV27 to TRBJ1-6; 8 bases align to TRBD1. Germline V gene sequence: CDR1 MNHEY, CDR2 SMNVEV (reference sequence). The CDR3 length is 15 residues. J lost 10 bases, V lost 0 bases, and 5 bases had no gene match. The DNA of the CDR3 is TGTGCCAGCAGTTTATCGGTTGACAGGGGATCACCCCTCCACTTT. This encodes CASSLSVDRGSPLHF.

CDR3 amino acids: CASSPRNGIYGYTF. Here the CDR3 DNA reads TGTGCCAGCAGCCCCCGTAACGGGATCTATGGCTACACCTTC. The rearrangement joins TRBV11-2 to TRBJ1-2, with D hard to call. Germline CDR1 SGHAT, CDR2 FQNNGV. Trimming left V 5 bases short and J 4 bases short, with 14 bases between. The CDR3 is 14 amino acids.

The genes are TRBV7-8 and TRBJ2-1; 8 positions agree with TRBD2. Germline loops: CDR1 SGHVS, CDR2 FQNEAQ. CDR3 size: 16 residues. The V gene end was trimmed by 1 base and the J gene end by 9 bases; junction bases not matched to a gene: 11. The DNA for the CDR3 is TGTGCCAGCAGCTTAGTCGGGGGGGCCTTGGGGAGTGAGCAGTTCTTC. It specifies CASSLVGGALGSEQFF.

The chain carries TRBV4-3 and TRBJ1-1, with D hard to call. CDR3 length: 14 amino acids. Germline CDR1 and CDR2: LGHNA and YSLEER. V dropped 5 bases and J dropped 1 base, with 11 bases sitting between them. The CDR3 sequence: CASSYEAWNTEAFF. The CDR3 nucleotides are TGCGCCAGCAGCTACGAAGCTTGGAACACTGAAGCTTTCTTT.

This clone was counted between two and nine times. The rearrangement uses TRBV5-1 and TRBJ1-2, with TRBD1 matching over 9 bases. Germline V gene data show CDR1 as SGHRS and CDR2 as YFSETQ. CDR3 length: 15 amino acids. V was pared by 2 bases and J by 8 bases, with 10 bases of the junction left unmatched. CDR3 loop: CASSLGDRVSRGYTF. CDR3 DNA: TGCGCCAGCAGCTTAGGGGACAGGGTGTCAAGAGGCTACACCTTC.

This clone was counted once. The rearrangement uses TRBV27 and TRBJ2-1, with TRBD2 identical over 8 bases. The germline V gene has CDR1 MNHEY and CDR2 SMNVEV (reference sequence). V shed 7 bases and J 6 bases; nucleotides not matched to a gene: 11. CDR3 length equals 15 residues. CDR3 amino acids: CASTPIGLAGNEQFF. Here the CDR3 DNA reads TGTGCCAGCACCCCCATCGGACTAGCAGGCAATGAGCAGTTCTTC.

Only a few counts were recorded for this clone. The rearrangement uses TRBV7-2 and TRBJ1-1, with D perhaps TRBD1 (6 bases). The V gene's germline CDR1 is SGHTA and CDR2 FQGNSA. V was trimmed by 2 bases and J by 5 bases, leaving 12 bases between them. The CDR3 has 14 residues. The CDR3 region is CASSLRGARTEAFF. The CDR3 DNA reads TGTGCCAGCAGCTTACGGGGGGCGAGAACTGAAGCTTTCTTT.

This clone was detected only a few times. The J gene is TRBJ1-1, the V gene TRBV5-4, with 7 bases fitting TRBD1. After removal of 4 bases from V and 1 base from J, the junction contained 7 bases not matched to a gene. The CDR3 has 15 amino acids. Germline CDR1 SGHNT, CDR2 YYREEE (reference sequence). CDR3 nucleotide sequence: TGTGCCAGCAGCGGCTCGAGACAGGGGAACACTGAAGCTTTCTTT. It codes for CASSGSRQGNTEAFF.

V is TRBV6-5 and J is TRBJ2-5; 7 bases align to TRBD1. TRBJ2-7 explains the end of the DNA better; the J call may be wrong. CDR1 and CDR2 (germline): MNHEY, SVGAGI. The CDR3 covers 14 residues. CDR3 nucleotides: TGTGCCAGCAGTTACGGGGACAGCTCCTACGAGCAGTACTTC. As protein: CASSYGDSSYEQYF.

This rearrangement joins TRBV27 to TRBJ2-1; perhaps TRBD2 as D (5 bases). Germline loops: CDR1 MNHEY, CDR2 SMNVEV (reference sequence). V was pared by 3 bases and J by 5 bases, with 11 bases between. The CDR3 runs 14 residues. The CDR3 DNA reads TGTGCCAGCAGTTTTGATCTCGGGGACAATGAGCAGTTCTTC. Translation gives CASSFDLGDNEQFF.

This clone was picked up one time. The chain carries TRBV10-3 and TRBJ2-3; maybe TRBD2 (5 bases). The length of the CDR3 is 16 residues. Trimming left V 1 base short and J 1 base short, with 12 bases between. CDR1 is ENHRY, CDR2 SYGVKD, per germline. Here the CDR3 DNA reads TGTGCCATCAGTGAGTACGGGGAGAAGGGCACAGATACGCAGTATTTT. Translation gives CAISEYGEKGTDTQYF.

The chain joins TRBV10-1 to TRBJ2-3, with 7 bases fitting TRBD1. This CDR3 is built from 14 residues. With 5 bases clipped from V and 3 bases from J, the junction kept 5 bases outside the gene matches. CDR1 and CDR2 (germline): WNHNN, SYGVQD (reference sequence). Here the CDR3 reads CASSPGQLTDTQYF. CDR3 coding DNA: TGCGCCAGCAGTCCGGGACAGCTGACAGATACGCAGTATTTT.

The rearrangement uses TRBV9 and TRBJ1-4, with TRBD1 matching over 7 bases. J lost 6 bases, V lost 4 bases, and 6 bases had no gene match. This CDR3 contains 14 residues. CDR1 and CDR2 (germline): SGDLS, YYNGEE. In DNA, the CDR3 is TGTGCCAGCAGCCCTACAGGGGATTATGAAAAACTGTTTTTT. Protein product: CASSPTGDYEKLFF. The entire variable domain, with the rest obtained from reference TRBV9 and TRBJ1-4, is as follows: DSGVTQTPKHLITATGQRVTLRCSPRSGDLSVYWYQQSLDQGLQFLIQYYNGEERAKGNILERFSAQQFPDLHSELNLSSLELGDSALYFCASSPTGDYEKLFFGSGTQLSVL.

This chain uses TRBV18 with TRBJ2-7; 9 positions agree with TRBD2. V was clipped by 0 bases and J by 7 bases; unmatched bases: 7. From germline, CDR1 is KGHSH and CDR2 LQKENI. The CDR3 length is 15 residues. CDR3 protein: CASSPPSGGAGEQYF. The DNA for the CDR3 is TGTGCCAGCTCACCACCTAGCGGGGGTGCAGGGGAGCAGTACTTC. Full variable domain (outside the CDR3, taken from reference TRBV18 and TRBJ2-7): NAGVMQNPRHLVRRRGQEARLRCSPMKGHSHVYWYRQLPEEGLKFMVYLQKENIIDESGMPKERFSAEFPKEGPSILRIQQVVRGDSAAYFCASSPPSGGAGEQYFGPGTRLTVT.

This clone was observed a handful of times. The genes are TRBV6-5 and TRBJ1-2; D may be TRBD1 (6 bases). The CDR3 spans 12 residues. V lost 8 bases, J lost 4 bases, and 11 bases lay in between. The germline V gene has CDR1 MNHEY and CDR2 SVGAGI. DNA of the CDR3: TGTGCCAGCGGTGGACAGCTCTATGGCTACACCTTC. Residues: CASGGQLYGYTF.

The chain couples TRBV5-1 to TRBJ2-2, with 8 bases matching TRBD1. V lost 1 base to trimming and J lost 6 bases; unmatched junction nucleotides: 17. CDR3 length: 19 amino acids. The germline V gene encodes CDR1 SGHRS and CDR2 YFSETQ. The CDR3 is CASSLRGAGGYVKAGELFF. CDR3 sequence (DNA): TGCGCCAGCAGCTTGAGGGGAGCAGGGGGCTATGTGAAGGCCGGGGAGCTGTTTTTT.

CDR3 amino acids: CASSLAARGGSPLHF. CDR3 DNA: TGCGCCAGCAGCTTGGCCGCCAGGGGAGGGTCACCCCTCCACTTT. This sequence joins TRBV5-1 and TRBJ1-6, with a possible D match to TRBD1 (6 bases). Trimming took 0 bases from V and 10 from J, leaving 14 bases between them. The CDR3 covers 15 residues. Germline CDR1 is SGHRS and CDR2 is YFSETQ.

V usage is TRBV7-2 and J usage is TRBJ2-5; 12 bases are a match to TRBD2. This CDR3 comprises 15 residues. Germline trimming cut 5 bases from V and 4 bases from J; bases unmatched to any gene: 5. CDR1 and CDR2 (germline): SGHTA, FQGNSA. As DNA, the CDR3 is TGTGCCAGCAGCATAAAACTAGCGGGGGGAGAGACCCAGTACTTC. Protein: CASSIKLAGGETQYF.

On this clone: Other DNA sequences in the same sample also yield this CDR3. This chain links TRBV19 with TRBJ1-1; TRBD1 matches 7 bases. Germline-derived CDR1 and CDR2 are LNHDA and SQIVND (reference sequence). CDR3 length equals 14 residues. The V gene end was trimmed by 1 base and the J gene end by 1 base; junction bases not matched to a gene: 0. The CDR3 is CASSIGDRNTEAFF. CDR3 nucleotides: TGTGCCAGTAGTATAGGGGACAGGAACACTGAAGCTTTCTTT. The full variable domain, completed using reference TRBV19 and TRBJ1-1, is DGGITQSPKYLFRKEGQNVTLSCEQNLNHDAMYWYRQDPGQGLRLIYYSQIVNDFQKGDIAEGYSVSREKKESFPLTVTSAQKNPTAFYLCASSIGDRNTEAFFGQGTRLTVV.

The gene calls are TRBV9 and TRBJ1-2; D remains unclear. Germline V gene data show CDR1 as SGDLS and CDR2 as YYNGEE. This CDR3 has 15 amino acids. Trimming left V 3 bases short and J 2 bases short, with 14 bases between. CDR3 residues: CASSDKRETNYGYTF. The CDR3 DNA reads TGTGCCAGCAGCGACAAGCGGGAAACGAACTATGGCTACACCTTC. Full variable domain (missing parts from reference TRBV9 and TRBJ1-2): DSGVTQTPKHLITATGQRVTLRCSPRSGDLSVYWYQQSLDQGLQFLIQYYNGEERAKGNILERFSAQQFPDLHSELNLSSLELGDSALYFCASSDKRETNYGYTFGSGTRLTVV.

The table lists this clone with a count of one. The chain combines TRBV30 with TRBJ2-4; 9 nucleotides match TRBD2. After removal of 0 bases from V and 6 bases from J, the junction contained 6 bases not matched to a gene. This CDR3 is built from 15 residues. Germline CDR1 is GTSNPN and CDR2 is SVGIG (reference sequence). CDR3 sequence: CAWSVAGLARNIQYF. In nucleotides, the CDR3 is TGTGCCTGGAGTGTAGCGGGACTAGCTCGAAACATTCAGTACTTC.